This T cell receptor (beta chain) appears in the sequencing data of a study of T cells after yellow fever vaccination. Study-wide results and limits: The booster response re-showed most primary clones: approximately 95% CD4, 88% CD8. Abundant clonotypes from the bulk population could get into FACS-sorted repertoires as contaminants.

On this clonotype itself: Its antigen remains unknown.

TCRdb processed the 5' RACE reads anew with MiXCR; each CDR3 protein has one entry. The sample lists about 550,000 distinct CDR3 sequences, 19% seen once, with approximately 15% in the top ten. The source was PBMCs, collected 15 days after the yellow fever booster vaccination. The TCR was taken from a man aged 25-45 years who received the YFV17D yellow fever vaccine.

In nucleotides, the CDR3 is TGCAGTGCCCTTTACCGGGAATGGCAGTACTTC. Its protein product is CSALYREWQYF. The chain recombines TRBV20-1 with TRBJ2-7, with TRBD2 as a possible D gene (5 bases). This CDR3 is 11 amino acids long. V was cut by 6 bases and J by 9 bases, with 15 bases left in between. Germline V lookup: CDR1 DFQATT, CDR2 SNEGSKA (reference sequence).